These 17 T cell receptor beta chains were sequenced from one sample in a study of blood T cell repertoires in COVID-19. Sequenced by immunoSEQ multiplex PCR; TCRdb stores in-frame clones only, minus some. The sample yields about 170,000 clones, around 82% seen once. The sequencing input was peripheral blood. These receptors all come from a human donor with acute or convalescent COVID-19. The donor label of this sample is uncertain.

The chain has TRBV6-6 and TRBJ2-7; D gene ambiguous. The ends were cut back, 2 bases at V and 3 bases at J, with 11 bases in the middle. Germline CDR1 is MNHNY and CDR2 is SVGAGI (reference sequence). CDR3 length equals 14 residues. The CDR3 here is CASSYGASGYEQYF. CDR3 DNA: TGTGCCAGCAGTTACGGCGCTTCAGGCTACGAGCAGTACTTC.

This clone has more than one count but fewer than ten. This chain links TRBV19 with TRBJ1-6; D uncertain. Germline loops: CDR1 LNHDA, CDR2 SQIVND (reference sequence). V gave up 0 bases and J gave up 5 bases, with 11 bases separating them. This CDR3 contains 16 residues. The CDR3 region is CASSIDGTANNSPLHF. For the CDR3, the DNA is TGTGCCAGTAGTATAGATGGAACAGCCAATAATTCACCCCTCCACTTT.

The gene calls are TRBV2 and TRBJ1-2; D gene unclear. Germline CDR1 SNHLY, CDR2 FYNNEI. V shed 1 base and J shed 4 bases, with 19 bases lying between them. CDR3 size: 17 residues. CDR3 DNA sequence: TGTGCCAGCAGTGAAGGACGGTCCACCACGGGGTCCTATGGCTACACCTTC. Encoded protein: CASSEGRSTTGSYGYTF.

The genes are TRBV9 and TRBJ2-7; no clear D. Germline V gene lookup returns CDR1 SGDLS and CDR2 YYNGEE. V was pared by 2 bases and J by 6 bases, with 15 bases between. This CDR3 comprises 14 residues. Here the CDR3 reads CASSVADFSGEQYF. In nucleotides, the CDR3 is TGTGCCAGCAGCGTGGCTGACTTTTCGGGCGAGCAGTACTTC.

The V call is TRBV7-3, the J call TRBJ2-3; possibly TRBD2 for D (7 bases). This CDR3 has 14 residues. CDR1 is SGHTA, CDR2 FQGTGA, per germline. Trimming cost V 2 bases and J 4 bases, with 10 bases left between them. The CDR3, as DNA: TGTGCCAGCAGCTTATTAGGGGGGGCAGATACGCAGTATTTT. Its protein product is CASSLLGGADTQYF.

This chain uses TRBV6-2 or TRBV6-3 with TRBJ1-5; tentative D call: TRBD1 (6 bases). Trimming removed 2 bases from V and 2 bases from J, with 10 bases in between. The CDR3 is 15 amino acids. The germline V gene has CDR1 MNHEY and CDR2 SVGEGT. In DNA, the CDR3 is TGTGCCAGCAGTTACGGGGGCATGGGCAATCAGCCCCAGCATTTT. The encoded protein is CASSYGGMGNQPQHF.

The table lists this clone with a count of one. CDR3 sequence reads: CASSWDRGSREQYF. DNA for the CDR3: TGCGCCAGCAGCTGGGACAGGGGGTCACGGGAGCAGTACTTC. The rearrangement links TRBV5-1 to TRBJ2-7; 11 bases align to TRBD1. V was pared by 3 bases and J by 7 bases, with 6 bases of the junction left unmatched. The V gene's germline CDR1 is SGHRS and CDR2 YFSETQ. The length of the CDR3 is 14 residues. The full variable domain, in which reference TRBV5-1 and TRBJ2-7 provide the parts outside the CDR3, is KAGVTQTPRYLIKTRGQQVTLSCSPISGHRSVSWYQQTPGQGLQFLFEYFSETQRNKGNFPGRFSGRQFSNSRSEMNVSTLELGDSALYLCASSWDRGSREQYFGPGTRLTVT.

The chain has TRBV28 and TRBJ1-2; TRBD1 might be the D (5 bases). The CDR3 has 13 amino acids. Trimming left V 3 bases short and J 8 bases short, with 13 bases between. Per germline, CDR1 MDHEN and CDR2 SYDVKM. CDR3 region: CASSFGGTSGYTF. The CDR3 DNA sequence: TGTGCCAGCAGTTTCGGGGGGACGTCGGGCTACACCTTC.

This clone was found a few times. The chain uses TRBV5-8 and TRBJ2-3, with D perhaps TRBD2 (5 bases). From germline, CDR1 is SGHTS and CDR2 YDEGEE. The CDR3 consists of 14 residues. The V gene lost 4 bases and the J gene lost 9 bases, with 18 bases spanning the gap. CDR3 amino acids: CASSAPNSGGTQYF. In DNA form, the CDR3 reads TGTGCCAGCAGCGCGCCCAATTCAGGCGGGACGCAGTATTTT. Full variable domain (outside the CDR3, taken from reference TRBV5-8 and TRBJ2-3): EAGVTQSPTHLIKTRGQQATLRCSPISGHTSVYWYQQALGLGLQFLLWYDEGEERNRGNFPPRFSGRQFPNYSSELNVNALELEDSALYLCASSAPNSGGTQYFGPGTRLTVL.

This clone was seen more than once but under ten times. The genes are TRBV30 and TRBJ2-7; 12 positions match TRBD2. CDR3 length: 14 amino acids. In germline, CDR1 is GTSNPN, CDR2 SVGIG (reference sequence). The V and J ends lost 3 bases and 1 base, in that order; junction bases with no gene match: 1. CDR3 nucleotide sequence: TGTGCCTGGAGAGGACTAGCGGGGTCCTACGAGCAGTACTTC. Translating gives CAWRGLAGSYEQYF.

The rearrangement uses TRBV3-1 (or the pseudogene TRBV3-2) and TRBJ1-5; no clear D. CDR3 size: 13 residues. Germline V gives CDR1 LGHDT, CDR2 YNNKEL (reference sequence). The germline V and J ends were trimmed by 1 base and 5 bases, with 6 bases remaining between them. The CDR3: CASSQGEYQPQHF. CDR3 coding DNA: TGTGCCAGCAGCCAAGGAGAGTATCAGCCCCAGCATTTT.

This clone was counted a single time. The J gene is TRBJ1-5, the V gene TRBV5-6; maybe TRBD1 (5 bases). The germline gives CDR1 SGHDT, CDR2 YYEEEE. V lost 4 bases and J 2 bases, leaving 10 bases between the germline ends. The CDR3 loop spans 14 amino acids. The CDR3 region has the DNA TGTGCCAGCAGCGTCAGGGTCCGCAATCAGCCCCAGCATTTT. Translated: CASSVRVRNQPQHF.

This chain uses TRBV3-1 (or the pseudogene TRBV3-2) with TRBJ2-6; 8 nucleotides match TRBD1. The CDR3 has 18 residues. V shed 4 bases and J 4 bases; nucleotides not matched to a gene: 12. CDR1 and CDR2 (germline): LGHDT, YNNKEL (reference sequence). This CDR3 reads CASSRQTGDLAGANVLTF. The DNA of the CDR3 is TGTGCCAGCAGCCGCCAGACAGGGGACCTCGCGGGGGCCAACGTCCTGACTTTC.

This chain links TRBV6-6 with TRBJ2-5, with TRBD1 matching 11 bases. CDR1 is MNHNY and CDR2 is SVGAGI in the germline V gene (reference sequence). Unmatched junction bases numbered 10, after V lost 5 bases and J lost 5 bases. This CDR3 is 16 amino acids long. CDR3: CASSGQGARLGETQYF. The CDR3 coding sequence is TGTGCCAGCAGTGGACAGGGGGCTCGCCTGGGGGAGACCCAGTACTTC.

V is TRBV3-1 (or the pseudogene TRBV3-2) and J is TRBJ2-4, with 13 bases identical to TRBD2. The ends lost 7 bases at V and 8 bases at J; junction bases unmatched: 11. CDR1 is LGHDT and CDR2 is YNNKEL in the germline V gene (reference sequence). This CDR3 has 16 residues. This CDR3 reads CASTQGLAGSWHIQYF. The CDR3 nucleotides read TGTGCCAGCACCCAGGGACTAGCGGGGTCGTGGCACATTCAGTACTTC.

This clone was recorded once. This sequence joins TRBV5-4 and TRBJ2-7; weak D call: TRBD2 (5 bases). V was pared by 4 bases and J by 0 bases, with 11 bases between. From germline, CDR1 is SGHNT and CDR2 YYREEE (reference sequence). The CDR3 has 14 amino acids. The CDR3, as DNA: TGTGCCAGCAGCCTAGGACTGGTCTCCTACGAGCAGTACTTC. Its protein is CASSLGLVSYEQYF.

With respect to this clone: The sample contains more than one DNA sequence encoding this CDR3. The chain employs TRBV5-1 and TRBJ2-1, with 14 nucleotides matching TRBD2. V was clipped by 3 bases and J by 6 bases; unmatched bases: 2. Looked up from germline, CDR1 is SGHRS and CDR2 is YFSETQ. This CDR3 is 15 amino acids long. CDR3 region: CASSSTSGGANEQFF. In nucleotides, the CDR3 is TGCGCCAGCAGCTCGACTAGCGGGGGGGCCAATGAGCAGTTCTTC. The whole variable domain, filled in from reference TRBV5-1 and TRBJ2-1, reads KAGVTQTPRYLIKTRGQQVTLSCSPISGHRSVSWYQQTPGQGLQFLFEYFSETQRNKGNFPGRFSGRQFSNSRSEMNVSTLELGDSALYLCASSSTSGGANEQFFGPGTRLTVL.